The sample holds a few counts of the clone carrying this TCR beta chain. The sample originates from a study of human T cells and chemical hapten exposure. MiXCR, run by TCRdb on the RACE reads, gives a single entry per CDR3 protein. There are 270,000 or so distinct CDR3 sequences in the sample; approximately 8% occur only once, and about 1.2% lies in the top ten. Time point denoted: pre-sensitization, week 0. As to treatment: therapeutic diphenylcyclopropenone sensitization with weekly scalp DPC. V dropped 3 bases and J dropped 7; count of bases not matched to a gene: 7. There are 16 residues in the CDR3. Germline V CDR1 and CDR2: WSHSY, SAAADI.

The sequence derives from a man aged 18 to 29 with alopecia areata. Some clones in this sample may be carry-over from other donors' samples. The sample here was whole blood, taken in connection with sensitization to the hapten diphenylcyclopropenone (DPC). This chain uses TRBV10-2 with TRBJ1-6, with 9 nucleotides matching TRBD1. In nucleotides, the CDR3 is TGCGCCAGCAGTGATCGGACAGGGGCTAGGAATTCACCCCTCCACTTT. Translation gives CASSDRTGARNSPLHF.